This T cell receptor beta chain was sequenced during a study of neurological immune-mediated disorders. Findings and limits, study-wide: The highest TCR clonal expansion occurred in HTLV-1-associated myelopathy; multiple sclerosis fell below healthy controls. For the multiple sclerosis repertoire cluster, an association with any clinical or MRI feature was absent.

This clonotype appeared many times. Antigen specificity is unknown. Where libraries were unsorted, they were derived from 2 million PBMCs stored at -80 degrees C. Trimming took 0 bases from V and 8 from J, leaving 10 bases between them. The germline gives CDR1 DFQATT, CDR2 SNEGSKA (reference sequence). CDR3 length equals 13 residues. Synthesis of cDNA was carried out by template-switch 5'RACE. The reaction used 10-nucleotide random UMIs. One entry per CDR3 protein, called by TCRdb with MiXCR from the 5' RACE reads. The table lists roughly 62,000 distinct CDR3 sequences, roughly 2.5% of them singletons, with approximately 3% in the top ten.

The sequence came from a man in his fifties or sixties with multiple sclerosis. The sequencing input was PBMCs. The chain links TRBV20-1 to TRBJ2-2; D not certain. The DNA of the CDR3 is TGCAGTGCTAGAGATGTCATGTTGGGGGAGCTGTTTTTT. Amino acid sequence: CSARDVMLGELFF.